These 17 T cell receptor beta chains originate from one sample sequenced in a study of T cell responses to AZD1222 COVID-19 vaccine. Method: immunoSEQ multiplex PCR; TCRdb's copy keeps in-frame clones and lacks some. The sample lists approximately 200,000 clones, approximately 90% occurring once. This specimen consisted of peripheral blood, obtained 28 days after the second AZD1222 dose. The receptors derive from an adult who received the AZD1222 COVID-19 vaccine.

The V call is TRBV24-1, the J call TRBJ2-2; possible D gene TRBD2, 6 bases. The CDR3 totals 14 residues. Trimming took off 6 bases at V and 7 bases at J, with 14 bases between the two ends. Germline-derived CDR1 and CDR2 are KGHDR and SFDVKD. The CDR3 DNA sequence: TGTGCCACCAGTTCATGGATGGGAGGCGGGGAGCTGTTTTTT. The encoded protein is CATSSWMGGGELFF.

V and J are TRBV7-2 and TRBJ2-3, with D uncertain. Trimming shortened V by 2 bases and J by 5 bases, and 8 bases separated the two germline ends. Germline CDR1 is SGHTA and CDR2 is FQGNSA. The CDR3 has 13 amino acids. The CDR3 protein is CASSLQPGDTQYF. DNA for the CDR3: TGTGCCAGCAGCTTACAGCCCGGAGATACGCAGTATTTT.

The genes are TRBV6-5 and TRBJ1-1; 7 positions agree with TRBD1. This CDR3 contains 11 residues. CDR1 is MNHEY and CDR2 is SVGAGI in the germline V gene. V dropped 6 bases and J dropped 6; count of bases not matched to a gene: 1. The CDR3 DNA reads as TGTGCCAGCAGCCAGGGGGCTGAAGCTTTCTTT. This encodes CASSQGAEAFF.

The rearrangement links TRBV6-2 or TRBV6-3 to TRBJ2-5, with TRBD2 as a possible D gene (5 bases). Per germline, CDR1 MNHEY and CDR2 SVGEGT. V lost 3 bases and J lost 5, with 7 bases in between. The CDR3 is made up of 12 amino acids. This chain's CDR3 is CASSYWRETQYF. CDR3 DNA: TGTGCCAGCAGTTATTGGAGGGAGACCCAGTACTTC.

The chain links TRBV4-3 to TRBJ2-7; TRBD2 matches 12 bases. The germline V gene encodes CDR1 LGHNA and CDR2 YSLEER. This CDR3 region has 17 residues. With V trimmed by 4 bases and J by 0 bases, 7 bases remained unmatched. CDR3 DNA: TGCGCCAGCAGCCCTCTGACTAGCGGGAGCAGCTCCTACGAGCAGTACTTC. Translation gives CASSPLTSGSSSYEQYF.

This clone occurred once. In DNA form, the CDR3 reads TGTGCCAGCAGTAAGGACAGGTTCGGGGGCTACACCTTC. Translating gives CASSKDRFGGYTF. The chain links TRBV6-5 to TRBJ1-2; 7 nucleotides agree with TRBD1. V trimming: 5 bases; J trimming: 8 bases; junction bases outside the gene matches: 8. CDR3 length: 13 residues. Germline V gene sequence: CDR1 MNHEY, CDR2 SVGAGI.

J is TRBJ1-2 and V is TRBV6-1; D is undetermined. V lost 1 base, J lost 5 bases, and 8 bases lay in between. Germline values: CDR1 MNHNS, CDR2 SASEGT. CDR3 size: 13 residues. The CDR3 loop reads CASSEGWGYGYTF. The CDR3, as DNA: TGTGCCAGCAGTGAAGGGTGGGGATATGGCTACACCTTC.

This clone was counted a single time. The chain joins TRBV28 to TRBJ2-1, with 11 bases lining up with TRBD1. J was trimmed by 10 bases and V by 8 bases; bases with no gene match: 10. CDR3 length equals 14 residues. Germline CDR1 reads MDHEN; CDR2 reads SYDVKM. This CDR3 is CASGGDRGVQEQFF. The CDR3 region has the DNA TGTGCCAGCGGAGGGGACAGGGGGGTACAGGAGCAGTTCTTC.

The chain has TRBV25-1 and TRBJ1-2; no clear D gene. Trimming cost V 4 bases and J 3 bases, with 6 bases left between them. CDR3 size: 12 residues. Per germline, CDR1 MGHDK and CDR2 SYGVNS. Here the CDR3 DNA reads TGTGCCAGCAGTGGGGCCGACTATGGCTACACCTTC. Its protein is CASSGADYGYTF.

The rearrangement joins TRBV28 to TRBJ1-4, with D possibly matching TRBD1 (5 bases). The germline gives CDR1 MDHEN, CDR2 SYDVKM. Deletions cut 7 bases from V and 4 bases from J, with 7 bases between. The CDR3 extends over 12 amino acids. The CDR3 reads CASNRINEKLFF. The CDR3 nucleotides read TGTGCCAGCAACAGGATTAATGAAAAACTGTTTTTT.

This clone appeared once. The J gene is TRBJ1-5, the V gene TRBV7-2, with unresolved D. Per germline, CDR1 SGHTA and CDR2 FQGNSA. The CDR3 is made up of 13 amino acids. Trimming pared 1 base from V and 3 bases from J, leaving 4 bases between. CDR3 bases: TGTGCCAGCAGCTTAGGGAACAATCAGCCCCAGCATTTT. Encoded protein: CASSLGNNQPQHF.

About this clone itself: Other DNA sequences in the sample encode the same CDR3. J is TRBJ1-1 and V is TRBV19; D call uncertain. V was trimmed by 3 bases and J by 0 bases, leaving 8 bases between them. CDR3 length equals 14 residues. Germline V lookup: CDR1 LNHDA, CDR2 SQIVND (reference sequence). The CDR3 reads CASSIQGLNTEAFF. DNA for the CDR3: TGTGCCAGTAGTATCCAAGGGTTGAACACTGAAGCTTTCTTT.

Regarding this clone: One end of the junction is discordant with germline, which a read error may explain. V is TRBV4-1 and J is TRBJ2-7, with 8 bases lining up with TRBD2. Germline V gene lookup returns CDR1 MGHRA and CDR2 YSYEKL. The CDR3 runs to 17 residues. CDR3 sequence: CASSHEGLKRSGSEKYF. The CDR3 coding sequence is TGCGCCAGCAGCCACGAGGGACTCAAAAGGAGCGGGAGCGAGAAGTACTTC.

This clone was recorded only once. The chain has TRBV28 and TRBJ2-5; 12 nucleotides agree with TRBD2. Germline trimming cut 5 bases from V and 2 bases from J; bases unmatched to any gene: 6. Germline V gives CDR1 MDHEN, CDR2 SYDVKM. The CDR3 spans 16 residues. As DNA, the CDR3 is TGTGCCAGCAGTCCCGGACTAGCGGGGATACAAGAGACCCAGTACTTC. It is translated as CASSPGLAGIQETQYF.

This clone was observed a handful of times. The chain has TRBV11-3 and TRBJ2-7; maybe TRBD2 (5 bases). The germline CDR1 and CDR2 sequences are SGHNT and YENEEA. Trimming took 7 bases from V and 4 from J, leaving 14 bases between them. The CDR3 loop spans 13 amino acids. The CDR3 loop is CASTSPEGYEQYF. The CDR3 DNA sequence: TGTGCCAGCACCTCACCCGAGGGATACGAGCAGTACTTC.

The chain has TRBV11-2 and TRBJ2-5; the match to TRBD2 covers 7 bases. Germline assignment: CDR1 SGHAT and CDR2 FQNNGV. V lost 0 bases, J lost 4 bases, and 5 bases stayed unmatched. The CDR3 sequence is 15 residues long. The CDR3 DNA is TGTGCCAGCAGCTTAGACCTGGGGAGGGGAGAGACCCAGTACTTC. It is translated as CASSLDLGRGETQYF.

In DNA form, the CDR3 reads TGTGCCAGCAGCTTATCCCCCACGCATGAAGCTTTCTTT. It specifies CASSLSPTHEAFF. The genes are TRBV7-3 and TRBJ1-1; D ambiguous. V gave up 2 bases and J gave up 7 bases, with 11 bases separating them. This CDR3 is built from 13 residues. Germline CDR1 SGHTA, CDR2 FQGTGA.